This T cell receptor (beta chain) emerged from a study of blood T cell repertoires in COVID-19. Study summary: Sites across the United States, Italy and Spain contributed samples from acute and convalescent COVID-19. T cells, B-cell-depleted T cells, or PBMCs supplied cDNA or gDNA.

The CDR3 runs 13 residues. In germline, CDR1 is SGDLS, CDR2 YYNGEE. Trimming took off 9 bases at V and 3 bases at J, with 12 bases between the two ends. In the authors' workflow: For nucleated cells, counts were estimated from reference gene primer amplification. Clones were read by immunoSEQ multiplex PCR, and TCRdb kept only the in-frame ones, dropping some. V and J calls and clone size are as listed in that table; D and trimming were resolved from the DNA. The repertoire includes 59,000 or so clones, 75% to 90% of them detected once, and over 4.5% sits in the top ten. The V and J genes are TRBV9 and TRBJ2-2; no definite D call. The receptor was isolated from a human donor in a cohort sampled during active COVID-19. Source material: peripheral blood. The CDR3 coding sequence is TGTGCCACCTCTAGGAGAGACACCGGGGAGCTGTTTTTT. This gives the protein CATSRRDTGELFF.